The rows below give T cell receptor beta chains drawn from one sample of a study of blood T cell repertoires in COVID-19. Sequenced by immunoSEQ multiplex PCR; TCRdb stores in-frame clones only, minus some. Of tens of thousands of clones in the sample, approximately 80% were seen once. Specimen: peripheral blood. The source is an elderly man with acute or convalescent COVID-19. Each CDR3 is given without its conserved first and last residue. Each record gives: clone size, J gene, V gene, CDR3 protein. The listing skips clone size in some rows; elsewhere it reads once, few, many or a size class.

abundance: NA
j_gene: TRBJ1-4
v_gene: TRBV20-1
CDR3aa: SASLQGGTNEKLF

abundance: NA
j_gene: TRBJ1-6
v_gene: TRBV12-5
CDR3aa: ASGRDSNNSPLH

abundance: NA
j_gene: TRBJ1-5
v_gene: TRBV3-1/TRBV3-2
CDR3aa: ASSLGTIGNQPQH

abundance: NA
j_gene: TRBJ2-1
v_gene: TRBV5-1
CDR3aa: ASSQTGSSYNEQF

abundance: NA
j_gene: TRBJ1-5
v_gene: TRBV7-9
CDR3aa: ASSFGGGYSNQPQH

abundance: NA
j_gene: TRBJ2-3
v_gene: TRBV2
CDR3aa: ASSLDRGRTDTQY

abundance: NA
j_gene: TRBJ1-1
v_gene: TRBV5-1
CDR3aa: ASSLAETRTEAF

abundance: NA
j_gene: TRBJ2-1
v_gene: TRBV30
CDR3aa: AWSVWGTSRNEQF

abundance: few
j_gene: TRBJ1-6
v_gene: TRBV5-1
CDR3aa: ASRSQQGDNSPLH

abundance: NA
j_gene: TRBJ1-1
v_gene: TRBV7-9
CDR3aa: ASSLQGGTEAF

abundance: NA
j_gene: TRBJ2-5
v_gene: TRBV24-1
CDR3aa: ATSDPKREGQETQY

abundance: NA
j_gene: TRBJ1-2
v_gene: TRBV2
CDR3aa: ASSEQSDYGYT

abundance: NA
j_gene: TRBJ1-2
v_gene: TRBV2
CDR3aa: ASRQGVGGYT

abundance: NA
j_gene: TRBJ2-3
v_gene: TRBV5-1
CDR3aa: ASSPGQPTDTQY

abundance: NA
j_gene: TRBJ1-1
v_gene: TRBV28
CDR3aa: ASSTTGGAGTEAF

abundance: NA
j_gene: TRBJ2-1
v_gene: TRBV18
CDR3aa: ASSPLTSVGSYNEQF

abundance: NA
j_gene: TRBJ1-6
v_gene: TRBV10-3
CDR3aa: AISDKRANSPLH

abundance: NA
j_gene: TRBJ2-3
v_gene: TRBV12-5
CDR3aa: ASSGVGRTDTQY

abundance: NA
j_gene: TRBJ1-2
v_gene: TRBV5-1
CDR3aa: ASSLGGGEGYT

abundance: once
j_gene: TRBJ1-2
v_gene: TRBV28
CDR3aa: ASSLGPDYGYT

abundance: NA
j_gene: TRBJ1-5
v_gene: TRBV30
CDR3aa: AWPKDRHLGQPQH

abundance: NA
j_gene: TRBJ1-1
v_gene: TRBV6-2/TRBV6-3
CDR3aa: ASSPGLYTEAF